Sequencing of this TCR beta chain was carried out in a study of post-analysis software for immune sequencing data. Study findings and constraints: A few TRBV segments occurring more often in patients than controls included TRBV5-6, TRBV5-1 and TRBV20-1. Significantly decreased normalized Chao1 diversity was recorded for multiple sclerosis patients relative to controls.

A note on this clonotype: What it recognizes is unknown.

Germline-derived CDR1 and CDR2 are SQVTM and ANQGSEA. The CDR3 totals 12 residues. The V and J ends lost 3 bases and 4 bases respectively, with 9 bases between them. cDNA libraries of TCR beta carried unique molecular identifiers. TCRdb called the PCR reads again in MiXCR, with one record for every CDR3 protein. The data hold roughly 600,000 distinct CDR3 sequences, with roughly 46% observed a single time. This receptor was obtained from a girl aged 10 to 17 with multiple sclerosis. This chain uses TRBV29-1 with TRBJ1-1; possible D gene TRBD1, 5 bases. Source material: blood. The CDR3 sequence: CSVDGGFTEAFF. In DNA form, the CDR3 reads TGCAGCGTTGATGGGGGGTTCACTGAAGCTTTCTTT. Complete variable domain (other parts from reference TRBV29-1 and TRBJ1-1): SAVISQKPSRDICQRGTSLTIQCQVDSQVTMMFWYRQQPGQSLTLIATANQGSEATYESGFVIDKFPISRPNLTFSTLTVSNMSPEDSSIYLCSVDGGFTEAFFGQGTRLTVV.